This TCR beta chain came from a study of response to subunit inactivated influenza vaccine. TCRdb independently ran MiXCR on the RT-PCR reads; one entry per CDR3 protein. The data contain 500,000 to 700,000 distinct CDR3 sequences, 20% to 25% of them seen just once; the ten biggest clones take up around 2.8%. The CDR3 sequence is 15 residues long. Trimming at V came to 5 bases and at J to 1 base, leaving 7 bases not matched to a gene. The data also belong to a second study, concerning T cells expressing NK-cell markers. That source reports: 5'RACE template switching with UMIs generated TCR beta cDNA. It was sorted CD3+CD56+NKG2C+, CD3+CD56+NKG2C- and CD3+CD56-NKG2C+ T cells that supplied the TCR beta repertoires. Within the sequenced cohort of eight donors, seven exhibited HCMV seropositivity and one was seronegative. Also leading the CD3+CD56-NKG2C+ fraction in a handful of donors were these clonotypes.

The source is a man aged 45-65 years who received an inactivated influenza vaccine. J is TRBJ1-1 and V is TRBV12-3 or TRBV12-4, with TRBD1 matching over 7 bases. Material: CD4+ T cells sorted from PBMCs, obtained 11 to 12 days after vaccination. The CDR3 nucleotides read TGTGCCAGCAGTGTGCACCGGGACAGGAACACTGAAGCTTTCTTT. Protein: CASSVHRDRNTEAFF.